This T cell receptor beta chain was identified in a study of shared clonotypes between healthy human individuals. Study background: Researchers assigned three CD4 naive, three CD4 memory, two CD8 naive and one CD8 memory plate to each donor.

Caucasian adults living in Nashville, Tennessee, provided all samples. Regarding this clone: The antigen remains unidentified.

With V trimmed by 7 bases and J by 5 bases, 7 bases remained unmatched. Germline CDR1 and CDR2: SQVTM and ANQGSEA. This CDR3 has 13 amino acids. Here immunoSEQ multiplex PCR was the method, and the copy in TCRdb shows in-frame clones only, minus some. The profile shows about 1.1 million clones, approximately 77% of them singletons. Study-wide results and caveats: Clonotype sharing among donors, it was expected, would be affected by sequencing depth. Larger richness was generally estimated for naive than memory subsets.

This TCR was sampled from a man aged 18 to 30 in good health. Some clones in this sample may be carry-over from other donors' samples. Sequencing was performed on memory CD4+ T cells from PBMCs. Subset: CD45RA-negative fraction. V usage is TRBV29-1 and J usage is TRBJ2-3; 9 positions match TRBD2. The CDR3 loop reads CSASGLAGDTQYF. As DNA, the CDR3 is TGCAGCGCCTCGGGACTAGCTGGAGATACGCAGTATTTT.